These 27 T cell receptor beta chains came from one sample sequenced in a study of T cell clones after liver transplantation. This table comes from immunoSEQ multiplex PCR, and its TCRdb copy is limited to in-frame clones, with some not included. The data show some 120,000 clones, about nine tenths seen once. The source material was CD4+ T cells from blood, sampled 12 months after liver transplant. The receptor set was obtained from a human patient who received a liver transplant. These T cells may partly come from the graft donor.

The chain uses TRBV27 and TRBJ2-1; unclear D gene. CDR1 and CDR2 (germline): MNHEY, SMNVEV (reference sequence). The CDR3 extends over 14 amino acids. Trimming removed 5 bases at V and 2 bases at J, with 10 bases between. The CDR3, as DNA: TGTGCCAGCAGTCCCCTGTTAGCCTACAATGAGCAGTTCTTC. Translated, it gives CASSPLLAYNEQFF.

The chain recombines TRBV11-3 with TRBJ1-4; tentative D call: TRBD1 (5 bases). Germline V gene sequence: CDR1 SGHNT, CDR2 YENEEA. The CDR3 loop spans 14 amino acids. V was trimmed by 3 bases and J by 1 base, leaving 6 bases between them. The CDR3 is CASSFDRTNEKLFF. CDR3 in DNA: TGTGCCAGCAGCTTCGACAGAACTAATGAAAAACTGTTTTTT.

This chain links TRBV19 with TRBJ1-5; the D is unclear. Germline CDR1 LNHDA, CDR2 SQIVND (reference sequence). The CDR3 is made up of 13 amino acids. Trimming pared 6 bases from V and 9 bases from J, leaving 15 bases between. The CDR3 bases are TGTGCCAGTAGCAAGGGCCCCCCGATGCCCCAGCATTTT. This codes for CASSKGPPMPQHF.

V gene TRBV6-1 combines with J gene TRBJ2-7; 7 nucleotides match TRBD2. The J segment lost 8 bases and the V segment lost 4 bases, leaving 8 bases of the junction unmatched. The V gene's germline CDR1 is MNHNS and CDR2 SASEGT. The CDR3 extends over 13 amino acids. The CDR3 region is CASSVPGGGKQYF. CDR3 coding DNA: TGTGCCAGCAGTGTTCCGGGGGGTGGTAAGCAGTACTTC.

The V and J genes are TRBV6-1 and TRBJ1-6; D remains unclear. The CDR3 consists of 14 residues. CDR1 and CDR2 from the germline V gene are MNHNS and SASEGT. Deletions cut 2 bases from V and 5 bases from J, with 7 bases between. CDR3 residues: CASSESLNNSPLHF. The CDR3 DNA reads TGTGCCAGCAGTGAAAGTCTGAATAATTCACCCCTCCACTTT.

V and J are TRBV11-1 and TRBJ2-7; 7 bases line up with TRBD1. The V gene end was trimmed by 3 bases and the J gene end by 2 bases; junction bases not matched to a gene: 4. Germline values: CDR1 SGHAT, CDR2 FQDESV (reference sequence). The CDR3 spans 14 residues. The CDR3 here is CASSFNQGAYEQYF. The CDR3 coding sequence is TGTGCCAGCAGCTTCAACCAGGGGGCCTACGAGCAGTACTTC.

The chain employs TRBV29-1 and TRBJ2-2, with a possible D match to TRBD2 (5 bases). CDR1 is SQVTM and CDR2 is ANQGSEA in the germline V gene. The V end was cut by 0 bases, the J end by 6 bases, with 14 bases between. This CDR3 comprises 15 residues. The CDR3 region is CSVEDPSGSPGELFF. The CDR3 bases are TGCAGCGTTGAAGATCCGTCGGGGTCCCCCGGGGAGCTGTTTTTT.

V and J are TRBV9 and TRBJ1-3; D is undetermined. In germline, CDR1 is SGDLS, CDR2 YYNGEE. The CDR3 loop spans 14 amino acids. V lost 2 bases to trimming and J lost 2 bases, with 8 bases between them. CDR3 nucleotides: TGTGCCAGCAGCGTTGAAGCTGCTGGAAACACCATATATTTT. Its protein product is CASSVEAAGNTIYF.

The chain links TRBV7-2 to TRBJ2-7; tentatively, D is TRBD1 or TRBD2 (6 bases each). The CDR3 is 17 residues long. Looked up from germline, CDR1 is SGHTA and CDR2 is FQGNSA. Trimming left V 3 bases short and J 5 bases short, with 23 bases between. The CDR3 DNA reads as TGTGCCAGCAGCTTGAGGGGGTCGCAGGGAGGTGACAACGAGCAGTACTTC. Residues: CASSLRGSQGGDNEQYF.

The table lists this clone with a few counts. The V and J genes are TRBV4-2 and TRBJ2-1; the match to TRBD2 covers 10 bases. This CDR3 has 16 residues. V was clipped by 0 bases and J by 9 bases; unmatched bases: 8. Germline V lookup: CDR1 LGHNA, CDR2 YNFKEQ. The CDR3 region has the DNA TGTGCCAGCAGCCAAGAAGATAGCGGGGGGCGGAGTGAGCAGTTCTTC. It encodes CASSQEDSGGRSEQFF.

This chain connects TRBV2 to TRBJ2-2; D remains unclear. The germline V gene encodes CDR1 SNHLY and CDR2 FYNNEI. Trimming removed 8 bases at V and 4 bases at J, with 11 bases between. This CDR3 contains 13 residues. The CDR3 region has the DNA TGTGCCAGCTATGCCTTAGCCACCGGGGAGCTGTTTTTT. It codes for CASYALATGELFF. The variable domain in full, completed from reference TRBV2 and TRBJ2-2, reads EPEVTQTPSHQVTQMGQEVILRCVPISNHLYFYWYRQILGQKVEFLVSFYNNEISEKSEIFDDQFSVERPDGSNFTLKIRSTKLEDSAMYFCASYALATGELFFGEGSRLTVL.

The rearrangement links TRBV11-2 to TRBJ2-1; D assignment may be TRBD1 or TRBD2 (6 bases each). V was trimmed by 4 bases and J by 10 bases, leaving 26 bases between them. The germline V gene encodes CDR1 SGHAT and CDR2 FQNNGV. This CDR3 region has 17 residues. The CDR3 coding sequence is TGTGCCAGCAGCTCCCGGGGCGCTGCCTCGGGGGCTCGGGAGCAGTTCTTC. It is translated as CASSSRGAASGAREQFF.

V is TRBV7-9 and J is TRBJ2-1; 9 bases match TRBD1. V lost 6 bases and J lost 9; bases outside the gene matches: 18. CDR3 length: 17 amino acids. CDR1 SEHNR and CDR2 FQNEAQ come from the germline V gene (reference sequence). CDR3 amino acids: CASRRSFGDRVSGEQFF. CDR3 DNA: TGTGCCAGCAGACGTAGCTTTGGGGACAGGGTGTCCGGTGAGCAGTTCTTC.

The CDR3 coding sequence is TGTGCCAGCAGTGCTGGGGTGGGAAACACCATATATTTT. It yields the protein CASSAGVGNTIYF. The chain recombines TRBV2 with TRBJ1-3, with unresolved D. Trimming removed 4 bases from V and 4 bases from J, with 8 bases in between. The CDR3 spans 13 residues. Germline V lookup: CDR1 SNHLY, CDR2 FYNNEI. The whole variable domain, filled in from reference TRBV2 and TRBJ1-3, reads EPEVTQTPSHQVTQMGQEVILRCVPISNHLYFYWYRQILGQKVEFLVSFYNNEISEKSEIFDDQFSVERPDGSNFTLKIRSTKLEDSAMYFCASSAGVGNTIYFGEGSWLTVV.

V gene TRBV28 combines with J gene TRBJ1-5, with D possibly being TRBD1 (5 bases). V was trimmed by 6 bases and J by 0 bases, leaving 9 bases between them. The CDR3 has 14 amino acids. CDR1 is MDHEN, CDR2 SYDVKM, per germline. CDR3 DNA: TGTGCCAGCAGGGGACGGGGTAGCAATCAGCCCCAGCATTTT. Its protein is CASRGRGSNQPQHF.

CDR3 DNA sequence: TGTGCCAGCAGTACCATGGAACAGGGCACCGGGGAGCTGTTTTTT. It encodes CASSTMEQGTGELFF. The gene calls are TRBV27 and TRBJ2-2; a weak D match, TRBD1 (6 bases). This CDR3 has 15 residues. In germline, CDR1 is MNHEY, CDR2 SMNVEV (reference sequence). Trimming removed 5 bases at V and 4 bases at J, with 14 bases between.

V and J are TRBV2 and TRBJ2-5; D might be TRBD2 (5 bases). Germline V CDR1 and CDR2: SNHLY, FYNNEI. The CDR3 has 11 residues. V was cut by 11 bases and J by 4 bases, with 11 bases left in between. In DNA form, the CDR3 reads TGTGCCCGCTCGGCGGGAGAGACCCAGTACTTC. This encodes CARSAGETQYF.

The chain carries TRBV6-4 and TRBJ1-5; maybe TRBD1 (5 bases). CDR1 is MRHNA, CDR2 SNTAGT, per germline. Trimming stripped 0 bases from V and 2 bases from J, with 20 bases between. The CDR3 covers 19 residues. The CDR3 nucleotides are TGTGCCAGCAGTGACTCGAAGGGGTGGTGCGTGGGGGGCAATCAGCCCCAGCATTTT. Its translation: CASSDSKGWCVGGNQPQHF.

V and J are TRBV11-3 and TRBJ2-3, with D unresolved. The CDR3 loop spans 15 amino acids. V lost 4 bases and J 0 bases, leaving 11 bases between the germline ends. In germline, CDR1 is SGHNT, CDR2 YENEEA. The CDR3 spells CASSSDGSSTDTQYF. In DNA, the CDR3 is TGTGCCAGCAGCTCGGACGGTTCTAGCACAGATACGCAGTATTTT. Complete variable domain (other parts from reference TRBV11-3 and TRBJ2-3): EAGVVQSPRYKIIEKKQPVAFWCNPISGHNTLYWYLQNLGQGPELLIRYENEEAVDDSQLPKDRFSAERLKGVDSTLKIQPAELGDSAVYLCASSSDGSSTDTQYFGPGTRLTVL.

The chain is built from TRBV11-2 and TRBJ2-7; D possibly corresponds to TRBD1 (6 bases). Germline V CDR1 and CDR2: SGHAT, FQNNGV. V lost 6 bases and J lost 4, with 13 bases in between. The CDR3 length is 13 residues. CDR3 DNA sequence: TGTGCCAGCAGTTACAGGGTCGGGTACGAGCAGTACTTC. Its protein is CASSYRVGYEQYF.

The CDR3 bases are TGTGCCTGGAGTGTGGCGGGAGGGCCTAGTGGGAAGACCCAGTACTTC. It is translated as CAWSVAGGPSGKTQYF. The rearrangement uses TRBV30 and TRBJ2-5; 9 bases are shared with TRBD2. The CDR3 runs 16 residues. With 0 bases clipped from V and 6 bases from J, the junction kept 11 bases outside the gene matches. CDR1 and CDR2 from the germline V gene are GTSNPN and SVGIG (reference sequence).

The DNA of the CDR3 is TGTGCCAGCATCGCCCGGCCGGAACTAATCTCTGGGGCCAACGTCCTGACTTTC. It is translated as CASIARPELISGANVLTF. The V and J genes are TRBV7-9 and TRBJ2-6; D is unclear. Trimming pared 7 bases from V and 0 bases from J, leaving 19 bases between. The germline V gene has CDR1 SEHNR and CDR2 FQNEAQ (reference sequence). This CDR3 has 18 amino acids.

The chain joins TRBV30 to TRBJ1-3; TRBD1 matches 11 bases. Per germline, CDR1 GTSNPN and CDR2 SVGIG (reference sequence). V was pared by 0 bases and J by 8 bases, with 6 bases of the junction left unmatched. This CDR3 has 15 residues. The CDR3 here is CAWSVRGTGGHTIYF. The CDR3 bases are TGTGCCTGGAGTGTACGTGGGACAGGGGGACACACCATATATTTT.

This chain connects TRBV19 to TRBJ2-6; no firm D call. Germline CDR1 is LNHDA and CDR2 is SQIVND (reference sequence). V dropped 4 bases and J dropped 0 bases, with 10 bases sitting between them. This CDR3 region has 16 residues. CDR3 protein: CASSRGKSSGANVLTF. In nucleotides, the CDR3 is TGTGCCAGTAGTAGGGGAAAAAGCTCTGGGGCCAACGTCCTGACTTTC.

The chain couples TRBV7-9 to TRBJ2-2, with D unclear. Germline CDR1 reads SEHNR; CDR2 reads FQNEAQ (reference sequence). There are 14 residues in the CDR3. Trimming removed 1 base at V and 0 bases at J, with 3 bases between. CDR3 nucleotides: TGTGCCAGCAGCTTAGGGGCGAACACCGGGGAGCTGTTTTTT. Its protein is CASSLGANTGELFF.

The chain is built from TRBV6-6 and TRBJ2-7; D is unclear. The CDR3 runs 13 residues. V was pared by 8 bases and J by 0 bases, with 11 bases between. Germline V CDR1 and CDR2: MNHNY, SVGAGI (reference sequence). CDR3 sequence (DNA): TGTGCCAGCCGCCCCGCTACCTCCTACGAGCAGTACTTC. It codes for CASRPATSYEQYF.

In DNA, the CDR3 is TGTGCCAGCACCTACCCAGGACAGGGAAACTATGGCTACACCTTC. Protein: CASTYPGQGNYGYTF. J is TRBJ1-2 and V is TRBV28, with 8 bases lining up with TRBD1. CDR3 length equals 15 residues. The J segment lost 2 bases and the V segment lost 7 bases, leaving 9 bases of the junction unmatched. The germline gives CDR1 MDHEN, CDR2 SYDVKM.